The rows below give T cell receptor beta chains drawn from one sample of a study of T cell responses to AZD1222 COVID-19 vaccine. TCRdb's table, derived via immunoSEQ multiplex PCR, lists solely in-frame clones and lacks some. The sample lists fewer than 200,000 clones; 85% to 90% were seen once. Sequences were derived from peripheral blood, sampled 28 days after the second AZD1222 dose. All receptors come from an adult who received the AZD1222 COVID-19 vaccine. Both conserved end residues are part of each CDR3. Fields, in order: D gene, clone size, J gene, V gene, CDR3 DNA, CDR3 protein. The D gene is left open where the match is weak. The size of a clone is reported for some rows only, either as once, few or many, or as a class for expanded clones.

D gene: -
clone size: -
J gene: TRBJ2-7
V gene: TRBV5-1
CDR3 DNA: TGCGCCAGCAGCCAGAGGGGCCACTACGAGCAGTACTTC
CDR3 protein: CASSQRGHYEQYF

D gene: -
clone size: once
J gene: TRBJ2-4
V gene: TRBV28
CDR3 DNA: TGTGCCAGCAGTTTCGCTGGGGAAGGGACCAAAAACATTCAGTACTTC
CDR3 protein: CASSFAGEGTKNIQYF

D gene: -
clone size: -
J gene: TRBJ2-7
V gene: TRBV12-3/TRBV12-4
CDR3 DNA: TGTGCCAGCAGTTTCGGTCCTTACGAGCAGTACTTC
CDR3 protein: CASSFGPYEQYF

D gene: -
clone size: -
J gene: TRBJ2-3
V gene: TRBV6-4
CDR3 DNA: TGTGCCAGCAAAGACCAGGCTAGCACAGATACGCAGTATTTT
CDR3 protein: CASKDQASTDTQYF

D gene: -
clone size: -
J gene: TRBJ2-7
V gene: TRBV5-6
CDR3 DNA: TGTGCCAGCAGCTGGGCTCTAGGGATCTCCTACGAGCAGTACTTC
CDR3 protein: CASSWALGISYEQYF

D gene: -
clone size: -
J gene: TRBJ1-1
V gene: TRBV5-1
CDR3 DNA: TGCGCCAGCAGCTGGCAGGGGTTGGACACTGAAGCTTTCTTT
CDR3 protein: CASSWQGLDTEAFF

D gene: -
clone size: -
J gene: TRBJ1-3
V gene: TRBV28
CDR3 DNA: TGTGCCAGCAGCCGACCTGGGGGGAGGGGAAACACCATATATTTT
CDR3 protein: CASSRPGGRGNTIYF

D gene: TRBD1
clone size: -
J gene: TRBJ1-1
V gene: TRBV11-3
CDR3 DNA: TGTGCCAGCGGGACAGGGGTTGGCACTGAAGCTTTCTTT
CDR3 protein: CASGTGVGTEAFF

D gene: TRBD2
clone size: -
J gene: TRBJ2-3
V gene: TRBV9
CDR3 DNA: TGTGCCAGCAGCGTAGAACTAGCGGGCCTTCCTCTCACAGATACGCAGTATTTT
CDR3 protein: CASSVELAGLPLTDTQYF

D gene: TRBD1
clone size: -
J gene: TRBJ1-3
V gene: TRBV6-5
CDR3 DNA: TGTGCCACTTCGACAGGGCTTGGAAACACCATATATTTT
CDR3 protein: CATSTGLGNTIYF

D gene: -
clone size: -
J gene: TRBJ2-3
V gene: TRBV10-3
CDR3 DNA: TGTGCCATCAGCGTTAGCGGACGCACAGATACGCAGTATTTT
CDR3 protein: CAISVSGRTDTQYF

D gene: -
clone size: -
J gene: TRBJ2-1
V gene: TRBV6-2/TRBV6-3
CDR3 DNA: TGTGCCAGCAGTCCCTCCTTGGCGGCCTCCTACAATGAGCAGTTCTTC
CDR3 protein: CASSPSLAASYNEQFF

D gene: -
clone size: -
J gene: TRBJ2-7
V gene: TRBV9
CDR3 DNA: TGTGCCAGCAGCGGAGAGGGGGAGCAGTACTTC
CDR3 protein: CASSGEGEQYF

D gene: TRBD1
clone size: once
J gene: TRBJ2-2
V gene: TRBV5-1
CDR3 DNA: TGCGCCAGCACCTCCGGGACAGGGGTTCACGGGGAGCTGTTTTTT
CDR3 protein: CASTSGTGVHGELFF

D gene: TRBD1
clone size: -
J gene: TRBJ2-7
V gene: TRBV7-8
CDR3 DNA: TGTGCCAGCAGCCTATTGACAGGGGCTGGCTACGAGCAGTACTTC
CDR3 protein: CASSLLTGAGYEQYF

D gene: -
clone size: -
J gene: TRBJ2-7
V gene: TRBV6-2/TRBV6-3
CDR3 DNA: TGTGCCAGCAGCCCGAGAGGGGGTGGGAACTCCTACGAGCAGTACTTC
CDR3 protein: CASSPRGGGNSYEQYF

D gene: -
clone size: -
J gene: TRBJ2-2
V gene: TRBV5-1
CDR3 DNA: TGCGCCAGCAGCCAGAGGACGGTTTCTCAAACCGGGGAGCTGTTTTTT
CDR3 protein: CASSQRTVSQTGELFF

D gene: -
clone size: -
J gene: TRBJ2-5
V gene: TRBV5-6
CDR3 DNA: TGTGCCAGCAGCCAACCGGGGGCGGCGCAAGAGACCCAGTACTTC
CDR3 protein: CASSQPGAAQETQYF

D gene: -
clone size: -
J gene: TRBJ2-3
V gene: TRBV5-5
CDR3 DNA: TGTGCCAGCAGCTTGGTGGCAGGGACAGATACGCAGTATTTT
CDR3 protein: CASSLVAGTDTQYF

D gene: -
clone size: -
J gene: TRBJ2-3
V gene: TRBV5-1
CDR3 DNA: TGCGCCAGCAGCTTGGTGGGCAGGGATGATACGCAGTATTTT
CDR3 protein: CASSLVGRDDTQYF

D gene: -
clone size: -
J gene: TRBJ2-5
V gene: TRBV28
CDR3 DNA: TGTGCCAGCAGGCAGGAGTTAGGAGAGACCCAGTACTTC
CDR3 protein: CASRQELGETQYF

D gene: TRBD1
clone size: -
J gene: TRBJ1-1
V gene: TRBV3-1/TRBV3-2
CDR3 DNA: TGTGCCAGCAGCCAATGGGGGGACAGGGGTACTGAAGCTTTCTTT
CDR3 protein: CASSQWGDRGTEAFF

D gene: TRBD1
clone size: -
J gene: TRBJ2-7
V gene: TRBV27
CDR3 DNA: TGTGCCAGCAGGGTACAGGGACAGGGTGGCGAGCAGTACTTC
CDR3 protein: CASRVQGQGGEQYF

D gene: TRBD1
clone size: -
J gene: TRBJ1-1
V gene: TRBV27
CDR3 DNA: TGTGCCAGCAGTACCTGGACAGGGAAACCTGAAGCTTTCTTT
CDR3 protein: CASSTWTGKPEAFF

D gene: TRBD1
clone size: -
J gene: TRBJ1-4
V gene: TRBV7-4
CDR3 DNA: TGTGCCAGCAGCTTAAGGACAGGGGGGGCGAAGGACGAAAAACTGTTTTTT
CDR3 protein: CASSLRTGGAKDEKLFF

D gene: -
clone size: -
J gene: TRBJ1-1
V gene: TRBV4-1
CDR3 DNA: TGCGCCAGCAGCTCAACCTCTGAAGCTTTCTTT
CDR3 protein: CASSSTSEAFF